A single T cell receptor beta chain is shown here with its context. Its target is unknown. V was clipped by 7 bases and J by 0 bases, with 16 bases between them. Germline V gene sequence: CDR1 MDHEN, CDR2 SYDVKM. This CDR3 is 15 amino acids long. These data originate in a study of spatial heterogeneity in lung cancer. Study-level findings and limits: Intratumoral expanded alpha and beta TCR counts were found to track tumor mutation counts.

The time point here: sample taken at primary tumor resection. TCRdb re-called the 5' RACE reads with MiXCR, one entry per CDR3 protein. The table includes about 10,000 distinct CDR3 sequences, around 7.3% detected once. The source of this sequence is a male donor with early-stage non-small cell lung cancer. This material consisted of lung tumor tissue, taken at surgery. The chain joins TRBV28 to TRBJ2-7, with a tentative D call TRBD1 (5 bases). CDR3 region: CASTTPPQGSYEQYF. CDR3 nucleotide sequence: TGTGCCAGCACCACCCCCCCCCAGGGCTCCTACGAGCAGTACTTC.